This entry features one TCR beta chain sequence. Enrolment of Seattle patients took place during active infection, and they were followed longitudinally. The data originate from a study of blood T cell repertoires in COVID-19. Study background: Spain, Italy and the United States supplied samples that represented acute and convalescent COVID-19. Sample material is recorded as cDNA or gDNA derived from T cells, B-cell-depleted T cells, or PBMCs.

The method was immunoSEQ multiplex PCR; TCRdb's version includes in-frame clones alone and lacks a portion of them. The repertoire holds about 150,000 clones, with around 90% as singletons. Per germline, CDR1 MDHEN and CDR2 SYDVKM. The CDR3 runs to 16 residues. Trimming shortened V by 6 bases and J by 3 bases, and 20 bases separated the two germline ends. Sequencing was carried out using peripheral blood. The receptor was isolated from a man between 60 and 70 years old with COVID-19, enrolled during active disease. The rearrangement uses TRBV28 and TRBJ1-1; D not resolved. CDR3 in DNA: TGTGCCAGCAGCCGACAAGGGTTTGGGCGGGACACTGAAGCTTTCTTT. Protein product: CASSRQGFGRDTEAFF.